A single TCR beta chain is shown here with its context. This sample is part of a study of shared T cell receptors in the human thymus. Trimming pared 0 bases from V and 4 bases from J, leaving 7 bases between. The CDR3 is 15 residues long. Germline V CDR1 and CDR2: MRHNA, SNTAGT. Here immunoSEQ multiplex PCR was the method, and the copy in TCRdb shows in-frame clones only, minus some. This sample has hundreds of thousands of clones, with 70% to 90% found just once. This sample was shared with a second study, whose subject was human thymus T cells. That source notes: Resections obtained during corrective heart surgery supplied the thymus tissue. Thymic and blood repertoires seemed to show skewed V and J gene use. Unrelated individuals were reported by related research to share highly overlapping thymic repertoires.

This clonotype originated in a boy younger than two with a congenital heart defect. The sequenced sample was thymocytes. This chain joins TRBV6-4 and TRBJ1-6; no clear D gene. CDR3 DNA: TGTGCCAGCAGTGACTCTGGGAGTTATAATTCACCCCTCCACTTT. Translation gives CASSDSGSYNSPLHF.